This T cell receptor (beta chain) emerged from a study of blood T cell repertoires in COVID-19. Some clones are missing from TCRdb's copy, which holds only in-frame ones; the method was immunoSEQ multiplex PCR. The sample has 200,000 to 250,000 clones; over 70% are singletons. The V gene end was trimmed by 7 bases and the J gene end by 7 bases; junction bases not matched to a gene: 10. Germline assignment: CDR1 MNHEY and CDR2 SMNVEV (reference sequence). The length of the CDR3 is 14 residues. Sequenced sample: peripheral blood. This receptor was identified in a woman in her sixties or seventies with acute or convalescent COVID-19. The genes are TRBV27 and TRBJ2-1; 7 positions match TRBD1. CDR3 residues: CASNRTGASNEQFF. Written as DNA, the CDR3 is TGTGCCAGCAATCGGACAGGTGCCTCGAATGAGCAGTTCTTC.